The TCR beta chain under discussion was sequenced for a study of Ad26.COV2.S vaccination and SARS-CoV-2 variants. Study background: Donor participated within the Ad26.COV2.S arm of the COV1001 trial. Administration of Ad26.COV2.S was intramuscular, either once or twice 56 days apart.

Study-level results: Vaccinated and placebo-treated recipients had similar non-spike TCR breadth.

This clone turned up a few times. Its antigen is not known. Documented treatment: roughly 19 received Ad26.COV2.S at low or high dose, single or two shots; 5 received placebo; per-sample allocation not given. All samples were drawn on day 63, counting from the first vaccine or placebo injection. Germline CDR1 LNHNV, CDR2 YYDKDF (reference sequence). The junction had 8 bases not matched to a gene; V was cut back by 3 bases and J by 1 base. There are 17 residues in the CDR3. Sequencing used immunoSEQ multiplex PCR; TCRdb keeps in-frame clones, though not all of them. The sample has roughly 380,000 clones; 70% to 90% are singletons.

The starting material was peripheral blood, obtained in a trial of Ad26.COV2.S vaccine versus placebo. This receptor was identified in a person aged 18-65 years who received the Ad26.COV2.S COVID-19 vaccine or a placebo. The chain couples TRBV15 to TRBJ2-3; 9 nucleotides align to TRBD2. The CDR3 here is CATSSSGSGSGTDTQYF. As DNA, the CDR3 is TGTGCCACCAGCAGTAGCGGGAGCGGTTCGGGCACAGATACGCAGTATTTT. The whole variable domain, remainder taken from reference TRBV15 and TRBJ2-3, is DAMVIQNPRYQVTQFGKPVTLSCSQTLNHNVMYWYQQKSSQAPKLLFHYYDKDFNNEADTPDNFQSRRPNTSFCFLDIRSPGLGDTAMYLCATSSSGSGSGTDTQYFGPGTRLTVL.